The source of this T cell receptor (beta chain) is a study of shared clonotypes between healthy human individuals. Study summary: Contributing individuals were two females and a few males aged 18 to 49.

Original handling: Quality scores were absent from the junction-only immunoSEQ sequences, so filtering differed. Only in-frame clones appear in the TCRdb table, and some are missing; sequencing was by immunoSEQ multiplex PCR. V, J and clone size were drawn from that table, and D and trimming were deduced from the DNA. The sample lists 650,000 to 700,000 clones; about 90% were seen once. Sample: memory CD8+ T cells from PBMCs. Noted subset: CD45RO+ cells pooled with CCR7-negative TemRA cells. The TCR was taken from a man aged 18-30 years in good health. Some clones in this sample may be carry-over from other donors' samples.

CDR3 sequence reads: CASSSSGTDDEKLFF. In DNA form, the CDR3 reads TGTGCCAGCAGTTCGTCCGGGACAGACGATGAAAAACTGTTTTTT. This chain links TRBV28 with TRBJ1-4; 7 nucleotides agree with TRBD1. V was pared by 4 bases and J by 6 bases, with 8 bases of the junction left unmatched. The germline CDR1 and CDR2 sequences are MDHEN and SYDVKM. The CDR3 is made up of 15 amino acids. Together with reference TRBV28 and TRBJ1-4, the CDR3 gives the full variable domain: DVKVTQSSRYLVKRTGEKVFLECVQDMDHENMFWYRQDPGLGLRLIYFSYDVKMKEKGDIPEGYSVSREKKERFSLILESASTNQTSMYLCASSSSGTDDEKLFFGSGTQLSVL.